This TCR beta chain was sequenced during a study of T cells after yellow fever vaccination. Study findings and constraints: High-abundance clonotypes from the bulk population could contaminate FACS-sorted repertoires. A small proportion of clonotypes was detected in both the CD4 and CD8 compartments.

The sample holds a few counts of this clonotype. Its antigen is undetermined. 5'RACE template switching added a universal primer site and UMIs to TCR cDNA. TCRdb recomputed calls from the 5' RACE reads with MiXCR, one row per CDR3 protein. Among about 340,000 distinct CDR3 sequences listed, 8.5% to 10% were seen once. This CDR3 contains 11 residues. The V end was cut by 5 bases, the J end by 4 bases, with 4 bases between. Germline V CDR1 and CDR2: MDHEN, SYDVKM. Sequencing was performed on PBMCs, taken on the day of the first yellow fever vaccination. The clonotype was recovered from a man between 18 and 29 years old who received the YFV17D yellow fever vaccine. V is TRBV28 and J is TRBJ2-3; D uncertain. The CDR3 sequence is CASSAADTQYF. The CDR3 bases are TGTGCCAGCAGTGCAGCAGATACGCAGTATTTT.